Listed below are T cell receptor beta chains from one sample, sequenced in a study of cytotoxic CD8 clonotypes in ibrutinib-treated CLL. Libraries were prepared by immunoSEQ multiplex PCR; TCRdb keeps only in-frame clonotypes and omits some of them. The data hold hundreds of thousands of clones, with 79% observed a single time. The specimen comprised PBMCs, sampled after 12 months of ibrutinib treatment. All receptors come from a human donor with chronic lymphocytic leukemia. Each CDR3 is given with its conserved first and last residue. D genes are given only for firm matches. The size entry is marked missing in some rows and otherwise reads once, few, many or a size class.

j_call,v_call,clone_size,d_call,cdr3_nt,cdr3_aa
TRBJ1-2,TRBV6-5,-,TRBD1,TGTGCCAGCAGTTACCCGGGACAGTCAACCGCTATCACCTTC,CASSYPGQSTAITF
TRBJ2-1,TRBV29-1,-,-,TGCAGCGTTGATGAGACAGGTGAGCAGTTCTTC,CSVDETGEQFF
TRBJ2-2,TRBV6-1,-,TRBD2,TGTGCCAGCAGTGAAATCGGGACTAGCCTAACCGGGGAGCTGTTTTTT,CASSEIGTSLTGELFF
TRBJ2-3,TRBV13,few,-,TGTGCCAGCAGCGGGGGCCCAGATACGCAGTATTTT,CASSGGPDTQYF
TRBJ1-1,TRBV28,-,-,TGTGCCAGCAGTTTACCATACACTGAAGCTTTCTTT,CASSLPYTEAFF
TRBJ1-4,TRBV5-1,-,TRBD1,TGCGCCAGCAGCCCCGACAGGGGGTCAGAAAAACTGTTTTTT,CASSPDRGSEKLFF
TRBJ2-2,TRBV6-1,-,-,TGTGCCAGCATTCGGACAGTGAACACCGGGGAGCTGTTTTTT,CASIRTVNTGELFF
TRBJ2-7,TRBV5-6,-,TRBD2,TGTGCCAGCAGCGGTATAGCGGGAGGTTACGAGCAGTACTTC,CASSGIAGGYEQYF
TRBJ1-1,TRBV11-2,-,-,TGTGCCAGCACCCAGGGTTTTGGGGGGTTGCGCACTGAAGCTTTCTTT,CASTQGFGGLRTEAFF
TRBJ2-5,TRBV25-1,few,-,TGTGCCAGCAGTGAAGGGGGCGCTGGGAGAGAGACCCAGTACTTC,CASSEGGAGRETQYF
TRBJ1-2,TRBV5-5,-,TRBD1,TGTGCCAGCAGCTGGGACAGGGTTGGCTACACCTTC,CASSWDRVGYTF
TRBJ2-3,TRBV6-1,-,TRBD1,TGTGCCAGCTTGACAGGGGGGAACGCAGATACGCAGTATTTT,CASLTGGNADTQYF
TRBJ2-7,TRBV11-1,-,TRBD2,TGTGCCAGCAGCTTGGGTATCACTAGCGGGAGCTCCTACGAGCAGTACTTC,CASSLGITSGSSYEQYF
TRBJ1-4,TRBV30,once,-,TGTGCCTGGAAGGCCCAGGTCGCTGAAAAACTGTTTTTT,CAWKAQVAEKLFF
TRBJ1-2,TRBV27,-,-,TGTGCCAGCAGTTTATCGTCAGACGTCTCTAACTATGGCTACACCTTC,CASSLSSDVSNYGYTF
TRBJ2-7,TRBV4-1,-,-,TGCGCCAGCAGCCAACGGGGCGGGGTTCGCGAGCAGTACTTC,CASSQRGGVREQYF
TRBJ1-2,TRBV2,-,TRBD1,TGTGCCAGCAGTGTGGACAGGCCCCCTTACTATGGCTACACCTTC,CASSVDRPPYYGYTF
TRBJ1-2,TRBV6-1,-,TRBD1,TGTGCCAGCAGTGTAGGGACAGGGGTCGTCTATGGCTACACCTTC,CASSVGTGVVYGYTF
TRBJ1-2,TRBV19,-,-,TGTGCCACCACATCAGGTTGGGATGGCTACACCTTC,CATTSGWDGYTF
TRBJ2-3,TRBV27,-,-,TGTGCCAGCAGTCCTATACTCGGCGTCCAGGACTTTAGCACAGATACGCAGTATTTT,CASSPILGVQDFSTDTQYF
TRBJ2-5,TRBV5-1,-,-,TGCGCCAGCAGCCCTGGCATGGAGACCCAGTACTTC,CASSPGMETQYF
TRBJ2-2,TRBV6-4,few,-,TGTGCCAGCAGTTTCGGGGAGCTGTTTTTT,CASSFGELFF
TRBJ2-6,TRBV9,-,-,TGTGCCAGCAGCGCGCAGGGCACTGGGGCCAACGTCCTGACTTTC,CASSAQGTGANVLTF
TRBJ2-5,TRBV4-1,-,-,TGCGCCAGCAGCCAAGAGTGGGTAGAGACCCAGTACTTC,CASSQEWVETQYF
TRBJ1-6,TRBV4-1,-,-,TGCGCCAGCAGCCAAGCCCTTCTCCGGCCCCTCCACTTT,CASSQALLRPLHF
TRBJ1-2,TRBV19,-,-,TGTGCCAGTAGTTCCCCAGGGAACGCGTGGGGCTACACCTTC,CASSSPGNAWGYTF
TRBJ2-7,TRBV4-2,-,-,TGTGCCACCGGAAGGGACTCCAAAAGGGATTTGTACTTC,CATGRDSKRDLYF
TRBJ2-3,TRBV4-1,few,-,TGCGCCAGCAGCCAAGATGAGCGAACAGATACGCAGTATTTT,CASSQDERTDTQYF
TRBJ2-1,TRBV13,-,-,TGTGCCAGCAGCTTAGAAGGGCGGGCGATAATCTCCTACAATGAGCAGTTCTTC,CASSLEGRAIISYNEQFF
TRBJ1-4,TRBV6-6,-,-,TGTGCCAGCAGTTCCGCAGATGACAGTCTAAAAGAAAAACTGTTTTTT,CASSSADDSLKEKLFF
TRBJ2-1,TRBV15,-,-,TGTGCCACTTCCTTACAGGTAGGGAGCAATGAGCAGTTCTTC,CATSLQVGSNEQFF
TRBJ1-5,TRBV19,once,-,TGTGCCAGTAGTATATGGGCAGAAAGCAGCAATCAGCCCCAGCATTTT,CASSIWAESSNQPQHF
TRBJ1-2,TRBV6-5,-,-,TGTGCCAGCGCAAGAGACAGAAACTATGGCTACACCTTC,CASARDRNYGYTF
TRBJ1-2,TRBV13,-,-,TGTGCCAGCAGCTTAGGAGGACAGACATATAGCTACACCTTC,CASSLGGQTYSYTF
TRBJ2-1,TRBV5-1,-,-,TGCGCCAGCAGCTTAAGGGGGTCGTACGGCGGTGTCCGATTTAGTGAGCAGTTCTTC,CASSLRGSYGGVRFSEQFF
TRBJ2-7,TRBV2,few,TRBD2,TGTGCCAGCAGGGACACCGGGACTAGCGTTTACGAGCAGTACTTC,CASRDTGTSVYEQYF
TRBJ2-7,TRBV27,-,-,TGTGCCAGCAGTTTATCAACCGGGCTCGAGCAGTACTTC,CASSLSTGLEQYF
TRBJ1-4,TRBV4-1,-,-,TGCGCCAGCAGCCGGAATGAAAAACTGTTTTTT,CASSRNEKLFF
TRBJ1-1,TRBV7-8,-,-,TGTGCCAGCAGCCCCGGCGCTCTGAACACTGAAGCTTTCTTT,CASSPGALNTEAFF